Shown below are 16 T cell receptor beta chains from a single sample sequenced in a study of technical replicates of blood from a handful of donors. The table came from immunoSEQ multiplex PCR; TCRdb's copy has only in-frame clones and leaves some out. The sample contains more than 65,000 clones, roughly 96% of which appear only once. The sample consisted of T cells isolated from PBMCs. These receptors were taken from a human donor in good health.

This clone has a single count. This sequence joins TRBV10-3 and TRBJ2-1, with a weak D call TRBD2 (5 bases). V lost 6 bases, J lost 0 bases, and 9 bases lay in between. This CDR3 has 14 residues. CDR1 is ENHRY, CDR2 SYGVKD, per germline. The CDR3 loop reads CAIRDSSSYNEQFF. CDR3 nucleotide sequence: TGTGCCATCAGGGACTCGAGCTCCTACAATGAGCAGTTCTTC.

The rearrangement joins TRBV6-6 to TRBJ2-7, with D possibly TRBD1 on 6 matching bases. Trimming removed 6 bases at V and 0 bases at J, with 15 bases between. The CDR3 sequence is 15 residues long. Germline CDR1 and CDR2: MNHNY and SVGAGI (reference sequence). For the CDR3, the DNA is TGTGCCAGCAGAAAGGGGACATCGAGCTCCTACGAGCAGTACTTC. This gives the protein CASRKGTSSSYEQYF.

V is TRBV5-5 and J is TRBJ2-7, with 8 positions matching TRBD1. CDR1 and CDR2 (germline): SGHKS, YYEKEE (reference sequence). This CDR3 has 17 amino acids. The V and J ends lost 1 base and 7 bases, in that order; junction bases with no gene match: 16. CDR3 sequence: CASSLSGYDRGIGEQYF. CDR3 bases: TGTGCCAGCAGCTTGTCGGGATACGACAGGGGAATTGGGGAGCAGTACTTC.

The rearrangement links TRBV7-9 to TRBJ1-5; a possible D gene is TRBD1 (5 bases). Germline V gene sequence: CDR1 SEHNR, CDR2 FQNEAQ (reference sequence). The length of the CDR3 is 16 residues. Trimming took 5 bases from V and 6 from J, leaving 20 bases between them. Here the CDR3 reads CASSPSERGVAQPQHF. CDR3 nucleotide sequence: TGTGCCAGCAGCCCTTCCGAACGGGGGGTTGCTCAGCCCCAGCATTTT.

This rearrangement joins TRBV9 to TRBJ2-7, with 8 bases identical to TRBD1. Looked up from germline, CDR1 is SGDLS and CDR2 is YYNGEE. This CDR3 is built from 15 residues. V lost 6 bases and J lost 0; bases outside the gene matches: 8. The CDR3 bases are TGTGCCAGCAACAAAGGGACAGGCCTCTCCTACGAGCAGTACTTC. Its translation: CASNKGTGLSYEQYF. Combining the CDR3 with reference TRBV9 and TRBJ2-7 gives the whole variable domain DSGVTQTPKHLITATGQRVTLRCSPRSGDLSVYWYQQSLDQGLQFLIQYYNGEERAKGNILERFSAQQFPDLHSELNLSSLELGDSALYFCASNKGTGLSYEQYFGPGTRLTVT.

This chain joins TRBV4-1 and TRBJ2-1; TRBD1 is a possible D gene (5 bases). V was trimmed by 2 bases and J by 6 bases, leaving 17 bases between them. The germline CDR1 and CDR2 sequences are MGHRA and YSYEKL. This CDR3 is built from 16 residues. The CDR3 bases are TGCGCCAGCAGCCAATATAGGGGCCTCCAGCCCAATGAGCAGTTCTTC. As protein: CASSQYRGLQPNEQFF.

J is TRBJ2-7 and V is TRBV5-5, with D possibly TRBD1 on 6 matching bases. Trimming stripped 4 bases from V and 2 bases from J, with 13 bases between. Germline CDR1 SGHKS, CDR2 YYEKEE (reference sequence). There are 14 residues in the CDR3. CDR3 residues: CASSGPGQPYEQYF. The CDR3 DNA reads TGTGCCAGCAGCGGACCGGGACAACCCTACGAGCAGTACTTC.

The chain uses TRBV19 and TRBJ1-5, with D possibly matching TRBD1 (6 bases). This CDR3 has 15 amino acids. V lost 1 base to trimming and J lost 4 bases, with 11 bases between them. CDR1 is LNHDA, CDR2 SQIVND, per germline (reference sequence). This chain's CDR3 is CASSIAGAWNQPQHF. The CDR3 region has the DNA TGTGCCAGTAGTATAGCAGGGGCATGGAATCAGCCCCAGCATTTT. The full variable domain, rest sourced from reference TRBV19 and TRBJ1-5, is DGGITQSPKYLFRKEGQNVTLSCEQNLNHDAMYWYRQDPGQGLRLIYYSQIVNDFQKGDIAEGYSVSREKKESFPLTVTSAQKNPTAFYLCASSIAGAWNQPQHFGDGTRLSIL.

The chain recombines TRBV10-1 with TRBJ1-2; 11 nucleotides match TRBD1. The CDR3 has 16 amino acids. The J segment lost 7 bases and the V segment lost 0 bases, leaving 7 bases of the junction unmatched. Germline values: CDR1 WNHNN, CDR2 SYGVQD (reference sequence). CDR3 in amino acids: CASSESRTGGTSGYTF. DNA for the CDR3: TGCGCCAGCAGTGAGTCGAGGACAGGGGGCACGAGTGGCTACACCTTC.

The rearrangement joins TRBV11-2 to TRBJ2-1, with a tentative D call TRBD2 (6 bases). V was trimmed by 3 bases and J by 0 bases, leaving 9 bases between them. The CDR3 spans 15 residues. Per germline, CDR1 SGHAT and CDR2 FQNNGV. This chain's CDR3 is CASSFQTSSYNEQFF. In nucleotides, the CDR3 is TGTGCCAGCAGCTTCCAGACTAGCTCCTACAATGAGCAGTTCTTC. Variable domain in full (rest from reference TRBV11-2 and TRBJ2-1): EAGVAQSPRYKIIEKRQSVAFWCNPISGHATLYWYQQILGQGPKLLIQFQNNGVVDDSQLPKDRFSAERLKGVDSTLKIQPAKLEDSAVYLCASSFQTSSYNEQFFGPGTRLTVL.

This clone was counted a single time. DNA for the CDR3: TGTGCCAGTGGGACTAGCGGGGGGTCAGGGTGGGAGACCCAGTACTTC. Protein product: CASGTSGGSGWETQYF. J is TRBJ2-5 and V is TRBV19, with TRBD2 matching 15 bases. Per germline, CDR1 LNHDA and CDR2 SQIVND (reference sequence). The CDR3 is 16 amino acids. Trimming removed 8 bases from V and 5 bases from J; junction bases left unmatched: 9.

V is TRBV4-1 and J is TRBJ2-1; TRBD2 matches 10 bases. CDR3 size: 17 residues. The junction had 9 bases not matched to a gene; V was cut back by 5 bases and J by 2 bases. From germline, CDR1 is MGHRA and CDR2 YSYEKL. CDR3 amino acids: CASSLPSGGLTYNEQFF. The CDR3 coding sequence is TGCGCCAGCAGCTTACCTAGCGGGGGTCTTACCTACAATGAGCAGTTCTTC.

The chain joins TRBV6-5 to TRBJ2-1, with TRBD2 matching over 8 bases. The germline V gene encodes CDR1 MNHEY and CDR2 SVGAGI. The ends lost 6 bases at V and 5 bases at J; junction bases unmatched: 9. This CDR3 spans 15 amino acids. CDR3 DNA: TGTGCCAGCAGACAGGGACTAGGGCCCGACAATGAGCAGTTCTTC. The encoded protein is CASRQGLGPDNEQFF.

This clone came up once. The chain uses TRBV10-2 and TRBJ2-7; 8 bases agree with TRBD2. Unmatched junction bases numbered 6, after V lost 5 bases and J lost 6 bases. This CDR3 comprises 13 residues. CDR1 is WSHSY, CDR2 SAAADI, per germline. The CDR3 coding sequence is TGCGCCAGCAGTCCGGGAGGGCCTAGCGAGCAGTACTTC. Its translation is CASSPGGPSEQYF.

The V gene is TRBV7-2, the J gene TRBJ2-7; D possibly corresponds to TRBD1 (6 bases). The CDR3 has 15 amino acids. Germline CDR1 and CDR2: SGHTA and FQGNSA. The germline V and J ends were trimmed by 5 bases and 3 bases, with 17 bases remaining between them. The CDR3 is CASSIPRGLDYEQYF. The CDR3 DNA reads TGTGCCAGCAGCATACCCAGGGGTCTCGACTACGAGCAGTACTTC.

This chain links TRBV5-1 with TRBJ1-1; no reliable D call. Germline CDR1 is SGHRS and CDR2 is YFSETQ. The CDR3 covers 13 residues. V lost 0 bases and J lost 3, with 6 bases in between. CDR3 DNA: TGCGCCAGCAGCTTGGCCGAGGACACTGAAGCTTTCTTT. As protein: CASSLAEDTEAFF.